This paragraph reports one T cell receptor beta chain. These data belong to a study of preoperative IRX-2 immunotherapy in early breast cancer. Treatment indicated: preoperative locoregional IRX-2 cytokine immunotherapy. Preoperative locoregional IRX-2 cytokine immunotherapy was tested in the phase Ib source study. TCRdb keeps only in-frame clones here, not all; method: immunoSEQ multiplex PCR. The data contain 20,000 to 30,000 clones, about 68% of them singletons. There are 15 residues in the CDR3. The sample in question was lymph node tissue, obtained after IRX-2 immunotherapy. This receptor was obtained from a human donor with breast cancer. The chain has TRBV7-5 and TRBJ2-3; TRBD2 was called by the table and not checked on the DNA. TRBV7-5 is shown as a pseudogene. CDR3 DNA: TGTGCCAGCAGCTCTAGCGGGTTGAGCACAGATACGCAGTATTTT. Its protein is CASSSSGLSTDTQYF.